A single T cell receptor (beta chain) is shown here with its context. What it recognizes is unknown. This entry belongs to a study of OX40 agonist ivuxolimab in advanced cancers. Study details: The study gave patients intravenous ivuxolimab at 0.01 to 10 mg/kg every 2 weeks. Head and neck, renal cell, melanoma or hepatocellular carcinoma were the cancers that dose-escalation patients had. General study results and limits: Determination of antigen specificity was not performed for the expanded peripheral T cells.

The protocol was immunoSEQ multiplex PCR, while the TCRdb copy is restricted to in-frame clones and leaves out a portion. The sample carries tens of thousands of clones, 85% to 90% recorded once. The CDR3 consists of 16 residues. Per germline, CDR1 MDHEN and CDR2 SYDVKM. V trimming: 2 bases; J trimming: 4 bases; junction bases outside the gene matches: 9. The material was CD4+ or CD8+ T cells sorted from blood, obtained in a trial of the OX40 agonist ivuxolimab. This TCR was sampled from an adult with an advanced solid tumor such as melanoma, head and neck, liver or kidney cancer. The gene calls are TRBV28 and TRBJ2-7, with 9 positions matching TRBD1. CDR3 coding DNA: TGTGCCAGCAGTTTAATCACAGGGGGCTTTGGTTACGAGCAGTACTTC. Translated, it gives CASSLITGGFGYEQYF.